This TCR beta chain was identified during a study of T cell responses to AZD1222 COVID-19 vaccine. CDR1 LNHDA and CDR2 SQIVND come from the germline V gene (reference sequence). CDR3 length: 12 residues. Trimming cost V 7 bases and J 6 bases; bases outside gene matches: 5. Some clones are missing from TCRdb's copy, which holds only in-frame ones; the method was immunoSEQ multiplex PCR. The table includes approximately 84,000 clones, 85% to 90% detected once. The chain has TRBV19 and TRBJ1-2, with TRBD1 matching over 7 bases. Sequencing used peripheral blood, obtained on day 0 of AZD1222 vaccination. This clonotype was obtained from an adult in good health. CDR3: CASIKGADGYTF. In DNA, the CDR3 is TGTGCCAGTATCAAGGGGGCCGATGGCTACACCTTC.